This TCR beta chain was recorded in a study of blood T cells in healthy people across ages. Study in general: The capture of about one barcoded beta molecule per two T cells was achieved by template switching.

Primers used in a second PCR of roughly 7 to 12 cycles were a sample-barcoded 5' primer and a J-beta primer mix. TCRdb used MiXCR to reprocess the 5' RACE reads, holding one entry per CDR3 protein. The table lists 600,000 to 800,000 distinct CDR3 sequences, more than 20% of them singletons. Russia was home to the donors, healthy Caucasian individuals aged about 6 to 90. The CDR3 runs 14 residues. V shed 2 bases and J shed 4 bases, with 9 bases lying between them. Germline V gene data show CDR1 as MDHEN and CDR2 as SYDVKM. Sequenced sample: blood. The origin of this receptor is a man between 65 and 85 years old in good health. The chain is built from TRBV28 and TRBJ1-3; TRBD1 might be the D (5 bases). This CDR3 reads CASSLARVGNTIYF. For the CDR3, the DNA is TGTGCCAGCAGTTTAGCCAGGGTCGGAAACACCATATATTTT.